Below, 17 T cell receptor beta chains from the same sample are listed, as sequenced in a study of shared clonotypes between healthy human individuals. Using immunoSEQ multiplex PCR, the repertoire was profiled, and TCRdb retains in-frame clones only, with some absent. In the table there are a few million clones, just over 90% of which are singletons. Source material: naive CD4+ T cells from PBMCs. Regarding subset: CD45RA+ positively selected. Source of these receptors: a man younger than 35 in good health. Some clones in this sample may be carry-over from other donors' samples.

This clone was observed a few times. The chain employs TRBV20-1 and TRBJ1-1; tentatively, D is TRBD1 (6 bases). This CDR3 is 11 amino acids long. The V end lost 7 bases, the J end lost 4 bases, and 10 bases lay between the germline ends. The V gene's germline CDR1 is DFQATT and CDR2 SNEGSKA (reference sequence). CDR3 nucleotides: TGCAGTGTAGGGGGGATCACTGAAGCTTTCTTT. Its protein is CSVGGITEAFF.

CDR3 sequence (DNA): TGCGCCAGCAGTCAATCGAGACAGGGGAGGTGGAAAAACATTCAGTACTTC. It specifies CASSQSRQGRWKNIQYF. V is TRBV23-1 and J is TRBJ2-4, with 8 nucleotides matching TRBD1. TRBV23-1 is sorted into the ORF group, with uncertain function. With V trimmed by 0 bases and J by 4 bases, 8 bases remained unmatched. This CDR3 spans 17 amino acids.

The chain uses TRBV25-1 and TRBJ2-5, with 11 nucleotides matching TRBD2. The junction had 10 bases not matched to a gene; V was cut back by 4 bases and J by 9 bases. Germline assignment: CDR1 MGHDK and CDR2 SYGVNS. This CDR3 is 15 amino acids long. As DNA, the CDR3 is TGTGCCAGCAGTGGAACTAGCGGGGGTCAGGTGGCCCAGTACTTC. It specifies CASSGTSGGQVAQYF.

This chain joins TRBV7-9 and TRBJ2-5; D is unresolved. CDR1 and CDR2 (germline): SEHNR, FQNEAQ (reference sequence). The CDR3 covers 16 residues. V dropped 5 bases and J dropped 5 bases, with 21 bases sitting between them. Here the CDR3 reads CASSPPWAPMEETQYF. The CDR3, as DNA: TGTGCCAGCAGCCCTCCCTGGGCCCCAATGGAGGAGACCCAGTACTTC.

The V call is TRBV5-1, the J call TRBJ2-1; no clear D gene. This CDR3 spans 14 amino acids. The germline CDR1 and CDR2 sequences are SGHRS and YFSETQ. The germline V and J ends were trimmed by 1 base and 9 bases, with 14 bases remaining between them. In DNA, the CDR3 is TGCGCCAGCAGCTTGTCGGTCCAGGATGGTGAGCAGTTCTTC. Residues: CASSLSVQDGEQFF.

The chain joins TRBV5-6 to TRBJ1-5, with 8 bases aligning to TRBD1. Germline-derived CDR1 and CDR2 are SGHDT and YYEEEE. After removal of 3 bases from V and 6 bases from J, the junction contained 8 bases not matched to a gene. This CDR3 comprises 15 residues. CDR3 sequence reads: CASSSWTGRGQPQHF. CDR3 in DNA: TGTGCCAGCAGCTCATGGACAGGGAGGGGTCAGCCCCAGCATTTT. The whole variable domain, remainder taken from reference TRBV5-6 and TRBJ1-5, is DAGVTQSPTHLIKTRGQQVTLRCSPKSGHDTVSWYQQALGQGPQFIFQYYEEEERQRGNFPDRFSGHQFPNYSSELNVNALLLGDSALYLCASSSWTGRGQPQHFGDGTRLSIL.

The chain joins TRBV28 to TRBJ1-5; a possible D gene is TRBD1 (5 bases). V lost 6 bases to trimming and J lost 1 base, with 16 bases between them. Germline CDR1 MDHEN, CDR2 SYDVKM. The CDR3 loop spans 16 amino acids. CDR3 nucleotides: TGTGCCAGCAGGGCCGGTGGGGGGGTCAGCAATCAGCCCCAGCATTTT. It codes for CASRAGGGVSNQPQHF.

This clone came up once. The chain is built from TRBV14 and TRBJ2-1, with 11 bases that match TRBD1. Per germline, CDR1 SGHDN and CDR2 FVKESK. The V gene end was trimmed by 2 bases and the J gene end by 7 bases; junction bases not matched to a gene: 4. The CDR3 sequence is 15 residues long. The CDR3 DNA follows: TGTGCCAGCAGCCAACCCGGGACAGGGGGGAATGAGCAGTTCTTC. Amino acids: CASSQPGTGGNEQFF.

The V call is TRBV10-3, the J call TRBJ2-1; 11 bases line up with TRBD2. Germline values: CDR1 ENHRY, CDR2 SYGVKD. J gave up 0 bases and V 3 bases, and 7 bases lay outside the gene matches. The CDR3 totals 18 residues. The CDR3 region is CAISERTSGLSSYNEQFF. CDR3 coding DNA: TGTGCCATCAGTGAAAGGACTAGCGGGCTCAGCTCCTACAATGAGCAGTTCTTC.

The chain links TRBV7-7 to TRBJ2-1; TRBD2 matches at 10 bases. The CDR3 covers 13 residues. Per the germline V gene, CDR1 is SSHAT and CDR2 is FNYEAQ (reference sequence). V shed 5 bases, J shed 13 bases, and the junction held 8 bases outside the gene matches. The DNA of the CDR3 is TGTGCCAGCAGCACCGACACTAGCGGGGTCCAGTTCTTC. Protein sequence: CASSTDTSGVQFF.

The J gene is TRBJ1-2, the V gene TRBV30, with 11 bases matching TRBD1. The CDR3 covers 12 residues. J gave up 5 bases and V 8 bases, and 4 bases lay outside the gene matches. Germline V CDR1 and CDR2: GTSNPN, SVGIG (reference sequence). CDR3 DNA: TGTGCCGCGGGACAGGGGGTTTATGGCTACACCTTC. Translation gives CAAGQGVYGYTF.

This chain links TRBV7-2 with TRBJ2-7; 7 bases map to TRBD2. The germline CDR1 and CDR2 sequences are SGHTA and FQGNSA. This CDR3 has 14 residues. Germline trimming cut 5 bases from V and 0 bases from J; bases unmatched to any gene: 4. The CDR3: CASSTRTSSYEQYF. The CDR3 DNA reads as TGTGCCAGCAGCACCAGGACTAGCTCCTACGAGCAGTACTTC.

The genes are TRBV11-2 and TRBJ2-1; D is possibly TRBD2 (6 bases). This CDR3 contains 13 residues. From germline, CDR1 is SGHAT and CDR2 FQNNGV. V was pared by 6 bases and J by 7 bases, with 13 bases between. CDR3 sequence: CASRRPRGNEQFF. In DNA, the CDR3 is TGTGCCAGCAGACGCCCCCGGGGGAATGAGCAGTTCTTC. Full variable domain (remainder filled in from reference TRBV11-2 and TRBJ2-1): EAGVAQSPRYKIIEKRQSVAFWCNPISGHATLYWYQQILGQGPKLLIQFQNNGVVDDSQLPKDRFSAERLKGVDSTLKIQPAKLEDSAVYLCASRRPRGNEQFFGPGTRLTVL.

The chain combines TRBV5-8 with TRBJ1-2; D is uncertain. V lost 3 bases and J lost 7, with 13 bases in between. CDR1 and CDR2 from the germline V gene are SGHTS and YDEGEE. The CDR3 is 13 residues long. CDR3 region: CASSSPPGRGYTF. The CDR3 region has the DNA TGTGCCAGCAGCTCTCCCCCTGGCCGTGGCTACACCTTC.

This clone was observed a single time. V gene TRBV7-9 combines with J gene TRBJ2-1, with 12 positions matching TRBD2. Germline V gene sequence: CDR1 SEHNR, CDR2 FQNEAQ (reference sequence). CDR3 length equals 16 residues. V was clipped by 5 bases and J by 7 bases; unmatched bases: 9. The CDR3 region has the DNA TGTGCCAGCAGCCAAAGGACTAGCGGGGTTGGGAATGAGCAGTTCTTC. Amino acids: CASSQRTSGVGNEQFF.

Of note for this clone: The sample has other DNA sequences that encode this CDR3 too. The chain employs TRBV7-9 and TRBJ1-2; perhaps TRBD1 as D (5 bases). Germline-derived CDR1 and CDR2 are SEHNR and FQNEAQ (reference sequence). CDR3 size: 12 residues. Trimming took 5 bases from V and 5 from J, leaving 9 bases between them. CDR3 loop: CASSDQGYGYTF. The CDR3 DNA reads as TGTGCCAGCAGCGACCAGGGATATGGCTACACCTTC.

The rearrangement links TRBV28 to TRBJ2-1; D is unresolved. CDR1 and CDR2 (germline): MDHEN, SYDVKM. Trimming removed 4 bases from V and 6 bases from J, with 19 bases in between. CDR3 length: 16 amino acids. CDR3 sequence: CASSYWSSGIANEQFF. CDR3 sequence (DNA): TGTGCCAGCAGTTATTGGTCCTCAGGTATCGCCAATGAGCAGTTCTTC.